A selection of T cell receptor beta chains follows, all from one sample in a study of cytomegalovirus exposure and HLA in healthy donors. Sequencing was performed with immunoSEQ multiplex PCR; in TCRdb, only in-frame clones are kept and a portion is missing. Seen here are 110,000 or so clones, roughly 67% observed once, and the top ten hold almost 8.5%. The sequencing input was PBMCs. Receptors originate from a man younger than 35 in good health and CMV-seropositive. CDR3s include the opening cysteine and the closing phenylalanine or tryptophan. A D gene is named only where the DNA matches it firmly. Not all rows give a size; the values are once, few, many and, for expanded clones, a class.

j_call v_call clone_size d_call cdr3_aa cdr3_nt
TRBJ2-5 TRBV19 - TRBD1 CASRTGTEETQYF TGTGCCAGTAGGACCGGGACAGAAGAGACCCAGTACTTC
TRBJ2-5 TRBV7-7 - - CASSLVGQQETQYF TGTGCCAGCAGCTTAGTTGGACAGCAAGAGACCCAGTACTTC
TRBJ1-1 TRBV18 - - CASSPSQSEAFF TGTGCCAGCTCACCGTCGCAGTCAGAAGCTTTCTTT
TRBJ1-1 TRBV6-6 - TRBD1 CASSQGAGTEAFF TGTGCCAGCTCGCAGGGGGCAGGCACTGAAGCTTTCTTT
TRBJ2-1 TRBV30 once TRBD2 CAWGTSGGSYNEQFF TGTGCCTGGGGGACTAGCGGGGGGTCCTACAATGAGCAGTTCTTC
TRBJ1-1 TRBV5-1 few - CASSFGQNTEAFF TGCGCCAGCAGCTTCGGACAAAACACTGAAGCTTTCTTT
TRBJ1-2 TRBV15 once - CATSRVGTYGYTF TGTGCCACCAGCAGAGTTGGCACCTATGGCTACACCTTC
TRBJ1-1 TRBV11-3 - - CASSLDGRGIYTEAFF TGTGCCAGCAGCTTAGATGGTAGGGGAATCTACACTGAAGCTTTCTTT
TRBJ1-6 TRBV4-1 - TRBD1 CASSHGGQLSPLHF TGCGCCAGCAGCCACGGGGGACAGCTTTCACCCCTCCACTTT
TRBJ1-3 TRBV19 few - CASSTLVSGNTIYF TGTGCCAGTAGTACACTCGTCTCTGGAAACACCATATATTTT
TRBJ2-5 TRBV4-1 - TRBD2 CASSQLGGGEETQYF TGCGCCAGCAGCCAGCTGGGGGGGGGAGAAGAGACCCAGTACTTC
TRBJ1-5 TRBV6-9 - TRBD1 CASRQGAGNQPQHF TGTGCCAGCAGGCAGGGGGCAGGCAATCAGCCCCAGCATTTT
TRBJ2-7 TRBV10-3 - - CAIRSPLADEQYF TGTGCCATCAGGTCCCCCCTAGCAGACGAGCAGTACTTC
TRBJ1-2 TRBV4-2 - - CASSQDGWAGEGYTF TGTGCCAGCAGCCAAGATGGGTGGGCAGGGGAGGGCTACACCTTC
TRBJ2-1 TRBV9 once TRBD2 CASSETSGGRNEQFF TGTGCCAGCAGCGAGACTAGCGGGGGGAGGAATGAGCAGTTCTTC
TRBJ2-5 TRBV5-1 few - CASTTGQETQYF TGCGCCAGCACCACAGGGCAAGAGACCCAGTACTTC
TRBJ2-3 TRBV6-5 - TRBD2 CASSLGGNTDTQYF TGTGCCAGCAGCCTCGGGGGGAACACAGATACGCAGTATTTT
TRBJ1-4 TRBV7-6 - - CASTPGSRNEKLFF TGTGCCAGCACCCCAGGGTCGCGTAATGAAAAACTGTTTTTT
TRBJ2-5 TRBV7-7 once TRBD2 CASSQSGEGETQYF TGTGCCAGCAGCCAATCGGGGGAGGGGGAGACCCAGTACTTC
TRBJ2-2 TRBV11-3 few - CASRKAATGELFF TGTGCCAGCAGAAAGGCGGCCACCGGGGAGCTGTTTTTT
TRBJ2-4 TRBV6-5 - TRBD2 CASTRGGSAKNIQYF TGTGCCAGCACCCGGGGGGGATCGGCCAAAAACATTCAGTACTTC
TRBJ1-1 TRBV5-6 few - CASSHITVRGGREAFF TGTGCCAGCAGCCACATTACGGTCAGAGGAGGCCGAGAAGCTTTCTTT
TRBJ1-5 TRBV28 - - CASCKARGSGANQPQHF TGTGCCAGCTGCAAAGCCCGAGGGTCAGGGGCCAATCAGCCCCAGCATTTT
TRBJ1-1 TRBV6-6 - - CASSYRGRGTEAFF TGTGCCAGCAGTTACAGGGGAAGGGGAACTGAAGCTTTCTTT
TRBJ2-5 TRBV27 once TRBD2 CASSFSGGAWETQYF TGTGCCAGCAGTTTTAGCGGGGGGGCTTGGGAGACCCAGTACTTC
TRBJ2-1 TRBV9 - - CASSSKGGTQFF TGTGCCAGCAGCTCCAAGGGGGGGACCCAGTTCTTC